This T cell receptor beta chain appears in the sequencing data of a study of blood T cell repertoires in COVID-19. Overall study context: Acute and convalescent COVID-19 specimens originated in the United States, Italy and Spain.

The germline V gene has CDR1 ENHRY and CDR2 SYGVKD. The CDR3 is made up of 16 amino acids. The V and J ends lost 2 bases and 2 bases, in that order; junction bases with no gene match: 6. The table came from immunoSEQ multiplex PCR; TCRdb's copy has only in-frame clones and leaves some out. The sample contains around 63,000 clones, about 70% of which appear only once. The receptor was derived from a woman aged 50 to 65 with active or convalescent COVID-19. The genes are TRBV10-3 and TRBJ2-1; 7 bases agree with TRBD2. The sequencing sample was made of peripheral blood. As DNA, the CDR3 is TGTGCCATCAGTGAGAGTAGGGAGGGCCCCTACAATGAGCAGTTCTTC. Translation: CAISESREGPYNEQFF.